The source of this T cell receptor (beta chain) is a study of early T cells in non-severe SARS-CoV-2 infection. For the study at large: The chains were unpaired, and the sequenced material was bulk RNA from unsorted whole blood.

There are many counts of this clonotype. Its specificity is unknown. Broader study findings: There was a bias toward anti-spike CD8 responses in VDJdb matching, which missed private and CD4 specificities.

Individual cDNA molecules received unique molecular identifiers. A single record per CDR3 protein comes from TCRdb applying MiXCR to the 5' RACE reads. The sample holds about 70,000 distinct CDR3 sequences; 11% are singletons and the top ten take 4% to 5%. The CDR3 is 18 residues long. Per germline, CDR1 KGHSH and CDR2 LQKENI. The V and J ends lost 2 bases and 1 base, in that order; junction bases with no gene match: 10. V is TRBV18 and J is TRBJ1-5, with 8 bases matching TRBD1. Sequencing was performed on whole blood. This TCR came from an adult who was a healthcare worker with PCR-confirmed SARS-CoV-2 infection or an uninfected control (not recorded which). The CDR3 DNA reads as TGTGCCAGCTCACCAATGCCAACAGGGGGGTTCAGCAATCAGCCCCAGCATTTT. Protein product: CASSPMPTGGFSNQPQHF.